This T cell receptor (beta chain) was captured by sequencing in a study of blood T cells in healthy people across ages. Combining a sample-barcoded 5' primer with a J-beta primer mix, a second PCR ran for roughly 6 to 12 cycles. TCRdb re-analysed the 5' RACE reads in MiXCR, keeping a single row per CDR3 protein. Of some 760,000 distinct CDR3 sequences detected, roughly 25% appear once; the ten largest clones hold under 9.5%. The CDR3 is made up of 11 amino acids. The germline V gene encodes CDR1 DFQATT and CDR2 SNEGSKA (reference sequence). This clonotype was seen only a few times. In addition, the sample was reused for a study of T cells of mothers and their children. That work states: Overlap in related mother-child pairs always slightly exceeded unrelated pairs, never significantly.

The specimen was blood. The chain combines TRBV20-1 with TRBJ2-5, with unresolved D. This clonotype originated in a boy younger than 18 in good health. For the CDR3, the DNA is TGCAGCGCTGGACGGCAGGAGACCCAGTACTTC. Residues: CSAGRQETQYF.